This T cell receptor beta chain was recovered during a study of blood T cell repertoires in COVID-19. About the research overall: PBMCs, B-cell-depleted T cells, or T cells were the source of the cDNA or gDNA that made up the material.

From germline, CDR1 is MNHEY and CDR2 SVGAGI. The CDR3 is made up of 16 amino acids. The ends lost 0 bases at V and 4 bases at J; junction bases unmatched: 8. Using immunoSEQ multiplex PCR, the repertoire was profiled, and TCRdb retains in-frame clones only, with some absent. The sample lists about 290,000 clones; approximately 88% were seen once. This chain uses TRBV6-5 with TRBJ2-7; 8 nucleotides agree with TRBD2. The sequence was obtained from a woman aged 40 to 50 who had recovered from COVID-19. Sequencing input: peripheral blood. Here the CDR3 DNA reads TGTGCCAGCAGTTACTCTCGGCCGGGAGGGGGATACGAGCAGTACTTC. Translated, it gives CASSYSRPGGGYEQYF.